These 24 T cell receptor beta chains originate from one sample sequenced in a study of early T cells in non-severe SARS-CoV-2 infection. Using its own MiXCR run on the 5' RACE reads, TCRdb lists one record per CDR3 protein. The sample carries fewer than 100,000 distinct CDR3 sequences, about a sixth recorded once. The sequenced sample consisted of whole blood. The receptors were gathered from an adult who was a healthcare worker with PCR-confirmed SARS-CoV-2 infection or an uninfected control (not recorded which).

V and J are TRBV29-1 and TRBJ1-3; D remains ambiguous. V dropped 6 bases and J dropped 3 bases, with 12 bases sitting between them. Germline V gene lookup returns CDR1 SQVTM and CDR2 ANQGSEA. The CDR3 extends over 13 amino acids. The CDR3: CSVADSGGNTIYF. The CDR3, as DNA: TGCAGCGTGGCGGACTCCGGTGGAAACACCATATATTTT.

In this sample, this clonotype turned up a few times. The gene calls are TRBV7-2 and TRBJ1-5; D not resolved. The CDR3 is made up of 13 amino acids. The germline V and J ends were trimmed by 1 base and 6 bases, with 7 bases remaining between them. CDR1 is SGHTA and CDR2 is FQGNSA in the germline V gene. CDR3 DNA: TGTGCCAGCAGCTTAGGGGCTAGTCAGCCCCAGCATTTT. This translates into CASSLGASQPQHF.

There are a few counts of this clonotype. The chain recombines TRBV4-2 with TRBJ1-5; D may be TRBD1 (5 bases). The CDR3 is made up of 16 amino acids. Trimming pared 0 bases from V and 7 bases from J, leaving 16 bases between. CDR1 and CDR2 from the germline V gene are LGHNA and YNFKEQ. The CDR3 DNA reads as TGTGCCAGCAGCCAAGATCTGGGGCAGGGAAGGCAGCCCCAGCATTTT. It is translated as CASSQDLGQGRQPQHF.

CDR3 DNA: TGCGCCAGCAGCTTAGCCTTGAATCAGCCCCAGCATTTT. Translated: CASSLALNQPQHF. The gene calls are TRBV5-1 and TRBJ1-5; no reliable D call. V shed 2 bases and J shed 4 bases, with 7 bases lying between them. The length of the CDR3 is 13 residues. The germline V gene encodes CDR1 SGHRS and CDR2 YFSETQ.

This clonotype was detected a few times. V is TRBV2 and J is TRBJ2-3; possibly TRBD1 or TRBD2 for D (7 bases each). The CDR3 totals 15 residues. CDR1 is SNHLY and CDR2 is FYNNEI in the germline V gene. V lost 6 bases to trimming and J lost 2 bases, with 15 bases between them. CDR3 in DNA: TGTGCCAGCAGATCAGGGGGGGGGCCCACAGATACGCAGTATTTT. Translation gives CASRSGGGPTDTQYF.

The chain carries TRBV12-3 or TRBV12-4 and TRBJ1-4, with TRBD1 identical over 8 bases. This CDR3 is built from 14 residues. V was clipped by 6 bases and J by 7 bases; unmatched bases: 7. The CDR3: CASSRRTGSEKLFF. CDR3 DNA sequence: TGTGCCAGCAGCCGTCGGACAGGGAGTGAAAAACTGTTTTTT.

This clonotype was recorded many times. The gene calls are TRBV3-1 and TRBJ2-7; 7 bases match TRBD1. The CDR3 runs 16 residues. Germline-derived CDR1 and CDR2 are LGHDT and YNNKEL (reference sequence). Unmatched junction bases numbered 11, after V lost 4 bases and J lost 2 bases. CDR3 residues: CASSRLPPTGTYEQYF. The CDR3 DNA is TGTGCCAGCAGCCGATTGCCTCCGACAGGGACCTACGAGCAGTACTTC.

In this sample, this clonotype turned up a few times. The chain uses TRBV2 and TRBJ1-1; D possibly corresponds to TRBD1 (6 bases). The CDR3 is made up of 14 amino acids. Trimming removed 4 bases at V and 0 bases at J, with 9 bases between. The germline V gene encodes CDR1 SNHLY and CDR2 FYNNEI. This CDR3 is CASSVDRLNTEAFF. The CDR3 DNA reads as TGTGCCAGCAGTGTAGACAGGTTGAACACTGAAGCTTTCTTT.

This clonotype was seen a handful of times. CDR3 sequence: CASSVPGQGETQYF. The CDR3, as DNA: TGTGCCAGCTCAGTACCGGGACAGGGAGAGACCCAGTACTTC. The chain carries TRBV18 and TRBJ2-5, with 9 nucleotides matching TRBD1. Germline V gene lookup returns CDR1 KGHSH and CDR2 LQKENI. The V and J ends lost 5 bases and 4 bases, in that order; junction bases with no gene match: 5. The CDR3 has 14 residues.

This clonotype was seen once. This chain uses TRBV20-1 with TRBJ2-1, with D hard to call. Germline V lookup: CDR1 DFQATT, CDR2 SNEGSKA (reference sequence). The CDR3 extends over 13 amino acids. Trimming took off 6 bases at V and 6 bases at J, with 15 bases between the two ends. CDR3: CSARRPALNEQFF. The CDR3 bases are TGCAGTGCCAGAAGGCCGGCCCTCAATGAGCAGTTCTTC.

This clonotype was counted only a few times. The chain employs TRBV29-1 and TRBJ2-3, with D unclear. CDR3 length: 12 residues. Trimming removed 4 bases at V and 5 bases at J, with 10 bases between. Looked up from germline, CDR1 is SQVTM and CDR2 is ANQGSEA. The CDR3 loop is CSVVVVGDTQYF. As DNA, the CDR3 is TGCAGCGTTGTAGTGGTGGGAGATACGCAGTATTTT.

The gene calls are TRBV10-2 and TRBJ2-7; TRBD1 is a possible D gene (5 bases). The germline CDR1 and CDR2 sequences are WSHSY and SAAADI. CDR3 size: 16 residues. V was cut by 5 bases and J by 1 base, with 18 bases left in between. The CDR3 DNA reads TGCGCCAGCAGTTTATGGGGCTCTACCCCTTCCTACGAGCAGTACTTC. As protein: CASSLWGSTPSYEQYF.

A few counts support this clonotype. The chain carries TRBV4-2 and TRBJ2-7; no firm D call. CDR3 length: 16 amino acids. Trimming cost V 0 bases and J 4 bases, with 16 bases left between them. The germline gives CDR1 LGHNA, CDR2 YNFKEQ. The chain's CDR3 is CASSQERLPRLYEQYF. In DNA, the CDR3 is TGTGCCAGCAGCCAAGAGAGACTCCCAAGGTTGTACGAGCAGTACTTC.

The chain has TRBV5-6 and TRBJ1-1, with TRBD1 matching 7 bases. This CDR3 comprises 14 residues. Per germline, CDR1 SGHDT and CDR2 YYEEEE. After removal of 3 bases from V and 4 bases from J, the junction contained 6 bases not matched to a gene. The CDR3 loop is CASSWTGGGTEAFF. In DNA, the CDR3 is TGTGCCAGCAGCTGGACAGGTGGAGGCACTGAAGCTTTCTTT.

As to this clonotype: Because the CDR3 is missing its conserved closing phenylalanine or tryptophan, this is likely a read error. Because the CDR3's place on the DNA is in doubt, the DNA is left out and the CDR3 is given as listed by TCRdb. The rearrangement links TRBV5-4 to TRBJ2-3; TRBD1 is taken as the D call from the table, unchecked against the DNA. Germline V gene data show CDR1 as SGHNT and CDR2 as YYREEE (reference sequence). The CDR3 adds up to 12 amino acids, both ends counted. This CDR3 reads CASSSGAQGLRY.

The chain combines TRBV29-1 with TRBJ1-1; D not resolved. This CDR3 has 10 amino acids. Per the germline V gene, CDR1 is SQVTM and CDR2 is ANQGSEA. The CDR3 region has the DNA TGCTCGACGGGCGCCACTGAAGCTTTCTTT. Residues: CSTGATEAFF. The full variable domain, completed using reference TRBV29-1 and TRBJ1-1, is SAVISQKPSRDICQRGTSLTIQCQVDSQVTMMFWYRQQPGQSLTLIATANQGSEATYESGFVIDKFPISRPNLTFSTLTVSNMSPEDSSIYLCSTGATEAFFGQGTRLTVV.

In this sample, this clonotype turned up a few times. The rearrangement uses TRBV6-6 and TRBJ2-3; 9 bases match TRBD1. The CDR3 consists of 16 residues. V was pared by 6 bases and J by 0 bases, with 7 bases of the junction left unmatched. Germline V gene data show CDR1 as MNHNY and CDR2 as SVGAGI (reference sequence). The CDR3 protein is CASRGGQGGSTDTQYF. In DNA, the CDR3 is TGTGCCAGCAGGGGGGGACAGGGTGGAAGCACAGATACGCAGTATTTT.

The chain recombines TRBV20-1 with TRBJ2-3; no reliable D call. This CDR3 spans 14 amino acids. V was cut by 3 bases and J by 0 bases, with 10 bases left in between. Germline V CDR1 and CDR2: DFQATT, SNEGSKA (reference sequence). The CDR3 loop reads CSARGWVSTDTQYF. CDR3 DNA: TGCAGTGCTAGGGGCTGGGTTAGCACAGATACGCAGTATTTT.

This sequence joins TRBV20-1 and TRBJ1-5; D unclear. This CDR3 contains 14 residues. In germline, CDR1 is DFQATT, CDR2 SNEGSKA (reference sequence). The ends were cut back, 6 bases at V and 3 bases at J, with 15 bases in the middle. CDR3 loop: CSAPPGGPNQPQHF. The CDR3 nucleotides are TGCAGTGCCCCGCCCGGCGGGCCCAATCAGCCCCAGCATTTT.

The chain has TRBV7-2 and TRBJ1-2; no definite D call. The CDR3 is 15 residues long. CDR1 is SGHTA, CDR2 FQGNSA, per germline. V lost 5 bases and J 8 bases, leaving 21 bases between the germline ends. CDR3 sequence reads: CASSNPGAPLVGYTF. CDR3 nucleotides: TGTGCCAGCAGCAATCCGGGAGCACCACTCGTGGGCTACACCTTC.

In this sample, this clonotype turned up a few times. CDR3 amino acids: CASSLAGAHGYTF. The CDR3 coding sequence is TGTGCCAGCAGCTTAGCGGGAGCACATGGCTACACCTTC. This chain links TRBV7-9 with TRBJ1-2; D remains unclear. Per the germline V gene, CDR1 is SEHNR and CDR2 is FQNEAQ (reference sequence). This CDR3 is 13 amino acids long. V was pared by 0 bases and J by 6 bases, with 8 bases between. The complete variable domain, with remaining parts taken from reference TRBV7-9 and TRBJ1-2, reads DTGVSQNPRHKITKRGQNVTFRCDPISEHNRLYWYRQTLGQGPEFLTYFQNEAQLEKSRLLSDRFSAERPKGSFSTLEIQRTEQGDSAMYLCASSLAGAHGYTFGSGTRLTVV.

The chain links TRBV20-1 to TRBJ1-5; 9 nucleotides agree with TRBD1. Germline V gene data show CDR1 as DFQATT and CDR2 as SNEGSKA (reference sequence). Trimming removed 2 bases from V and 5 bases from J; junction bases left unmatched: 7. This CDR3 region has 15 residues. The chain's CDR3 is CSARNGTGLYQPQHF. CDR3 in DNA: TGCAGTGCTAGAAACGGGACAGGGCTATATCAGCCCCAGCATTTT.

The J gene is TRBJ2-7, the V gene TRBV6-6; maybe TRBD2 (5 bases). CDR3 length: 14 residues. The V gene's germline CDR1 is MNHNY and CDR2 SVGAGI (reference sequence). Trimming left V 2 bases short and J 4 bases short, with 12 bases between. The CDR3 DNA reads as TGTGCCAGCAGTTACGGCCTTCGAGGGTACGAGCAGTACTTC. This translates into CASSYGLRGYEQYF.

This clonotype was picked up many times. The chain uses TRBV5-5 and TRBJ2-3; 7 bases are shared with TRBD1. V trimming: 3 bases; J trimming: 5 bases; junction bases outside the gene matches: 0. The CDR3 extends over 12 amino acids. Germline assignment: CDR1 SGHKS and CDR2 YYEKEE (reference sequence). CDR3 sequence (DNA): TGTGCCAGCAGCTACAGGGGAGATACGCAGTATTTT. Translation: CASSYRGDTQYF.